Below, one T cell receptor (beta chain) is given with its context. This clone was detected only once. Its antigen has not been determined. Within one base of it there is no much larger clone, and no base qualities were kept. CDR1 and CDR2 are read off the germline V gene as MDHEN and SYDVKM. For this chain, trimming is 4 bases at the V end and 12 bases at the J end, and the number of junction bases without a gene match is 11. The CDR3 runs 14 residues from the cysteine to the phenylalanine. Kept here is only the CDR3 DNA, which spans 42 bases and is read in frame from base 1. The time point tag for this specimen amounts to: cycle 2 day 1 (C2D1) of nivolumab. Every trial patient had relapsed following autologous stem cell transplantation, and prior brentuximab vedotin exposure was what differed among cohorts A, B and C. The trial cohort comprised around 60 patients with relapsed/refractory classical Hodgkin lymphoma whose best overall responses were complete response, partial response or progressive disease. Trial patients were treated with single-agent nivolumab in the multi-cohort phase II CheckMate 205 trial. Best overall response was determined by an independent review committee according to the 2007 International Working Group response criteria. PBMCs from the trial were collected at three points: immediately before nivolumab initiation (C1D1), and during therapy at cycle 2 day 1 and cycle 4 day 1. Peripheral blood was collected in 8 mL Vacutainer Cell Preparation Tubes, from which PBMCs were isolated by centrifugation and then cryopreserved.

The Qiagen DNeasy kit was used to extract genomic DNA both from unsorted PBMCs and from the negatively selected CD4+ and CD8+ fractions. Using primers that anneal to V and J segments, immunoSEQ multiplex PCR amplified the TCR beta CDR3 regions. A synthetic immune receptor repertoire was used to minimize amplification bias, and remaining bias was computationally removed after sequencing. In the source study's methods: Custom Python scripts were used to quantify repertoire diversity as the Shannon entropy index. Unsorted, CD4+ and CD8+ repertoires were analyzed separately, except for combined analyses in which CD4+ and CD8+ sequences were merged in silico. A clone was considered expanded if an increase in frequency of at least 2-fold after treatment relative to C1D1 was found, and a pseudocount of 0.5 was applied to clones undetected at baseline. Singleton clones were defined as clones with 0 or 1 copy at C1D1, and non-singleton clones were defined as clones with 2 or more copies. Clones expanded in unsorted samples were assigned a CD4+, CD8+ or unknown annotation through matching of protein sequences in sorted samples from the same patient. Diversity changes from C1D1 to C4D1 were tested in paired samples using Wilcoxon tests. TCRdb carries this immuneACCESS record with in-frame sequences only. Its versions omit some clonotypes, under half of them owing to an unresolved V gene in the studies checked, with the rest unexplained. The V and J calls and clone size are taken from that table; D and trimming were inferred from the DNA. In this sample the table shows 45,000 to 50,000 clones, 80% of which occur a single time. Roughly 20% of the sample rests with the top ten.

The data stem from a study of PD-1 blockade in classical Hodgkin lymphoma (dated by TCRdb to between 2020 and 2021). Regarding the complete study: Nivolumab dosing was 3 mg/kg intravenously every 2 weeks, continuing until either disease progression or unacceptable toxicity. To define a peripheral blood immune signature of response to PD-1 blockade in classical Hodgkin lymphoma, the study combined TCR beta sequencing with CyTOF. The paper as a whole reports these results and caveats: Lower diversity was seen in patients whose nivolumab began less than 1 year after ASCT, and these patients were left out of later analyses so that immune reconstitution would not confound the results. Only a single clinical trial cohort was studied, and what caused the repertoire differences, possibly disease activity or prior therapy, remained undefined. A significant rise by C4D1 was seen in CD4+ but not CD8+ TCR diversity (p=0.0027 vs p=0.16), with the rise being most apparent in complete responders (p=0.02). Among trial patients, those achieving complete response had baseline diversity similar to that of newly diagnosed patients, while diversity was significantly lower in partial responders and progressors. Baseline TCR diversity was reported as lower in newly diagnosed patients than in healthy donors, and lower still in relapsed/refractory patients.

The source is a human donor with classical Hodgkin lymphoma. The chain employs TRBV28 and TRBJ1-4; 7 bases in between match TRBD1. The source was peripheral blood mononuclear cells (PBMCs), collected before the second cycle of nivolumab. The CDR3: CASSSTLAGGQLFF. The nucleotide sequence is TGTGCCAGCAGTTCGACCTTGGCAGGGGGGCAACTGTTTTTT.